Below, 29 T cell receptor beta chains from the same sample are listed, as sequenced in a study of blood T cell repertoires in COVID-19. This table comes from immunoSEQ multiplex PCR, and its TCRdb copy is limited to in-frame clones, with some not included. Seen here are more than 150,000 clones, about 90% observed once, and the top ten hold approximately 3%. The sequencing input was peripheral blood. The receptors were sampled from a man aged 55 to 69 with acute or convalescent COVID-19.

The V and J genes are TRBV15 and TRBJ2-7; 8 bases match TRBD1. The CDR3 has 13 amino acids. Per germline, CDR1 LNHNV and CDR2 YYDKDF (reference sequence). The V and J ends lost 8 bases and 3 bases, in that order; junction bases with no gene match: 6. The CDR3 DNA sequence: TGTGCCACCGGCGGACAGGGATACTACGAGCAGTACTTC. Protein sequence: CATGGQGYYEQYF.

The V and J genes are TRBV6-5 and TRBJ2-5; 7 positions match TRBD1. CDR1 and CDR2 (germline): MNHEY, SVGAGI. The trim removed 4 bases at V and 6 bases at J, leaving 8 bases unmatched. CDR3 length: 14 amino acids. The CDR3 here is CASSSQTGKKTQYF. In nucleotides, the CDR3 is TGTGCCAGCAGTTCCCAGACAGGGAAGAAGACCCAGTACTTC.

J is TRBJ1-5 and V is TRBV5-6; 7 positions match TRBD1. Germline CDR1 is SGHDT and CDR2 is YYEEEE. The J segment lost 1 base and the V segment lost 0 bases, leaving 4 bases of the junction unmatched. This CDR3 region has 16 residues. CDR3 loop: CASSLASGGSNQPQHF. CDR3 coding DNA: TGTGCCAGCAGCTTGGCCTCAGGGGGGAGCAATCAGCCCCAGCATTTT. Filled out from reference TRBV5-6 and TRBJ1-5, the complete variable domain reads DAGVTQSPTHLIKTRGQQVTLRCSPKSGHDTVSWYQQALGQGPQFIFQYYEEEERQRGNFPDRFSGHQFPNYSSELNVNALLLGDSALYLCASSLASGGSNQPQHFGDGTRLSIL.

The genes are TRBV30 and TRBJ1-1; D is perhaps TRBD1 (5 bases). CDR3 length: 11 amino acids. Germline V gives CDR1 GTSNPN, CDR2 SVGIG (reference sequence). V lost 5 bases and J 3 bases, leaving 7 bases between the germline ends. CDR3 sequence: CAWWGDTEAFF. The CDR3 DNA reads as TGTGCCTGGTGGGGGGACACTGAAGCTTTCTTT.

The V and J genes are TRBV5-4 and TRBJ2-1, with 8 bases fitting TRBD2. The CDR3 consists of 17 residues. The V gene end was trimmed by 3 bases and the J gene end by 7 bases; junction bases not matched to a gene: 15. In germline, CDR1 is SGHNT, CDR2 YYREEE (reference sequence). The DNA for the CDR3 is TGTGCCAGCAGCTCTAGCGGGCGAGGCCTATTTAAGAATGAGCAGTTCTTC. Protein: CASSSSGRGLFKNEQFF.

The chain joins TRBV19 to TRBJ1-6, with D perhaps TRBD1 (6 bases). The germline V gene has CDR1 LNHDA and CDR2 SQIVND (reference sequence). V was cut by 3 bases and J by 9 bases, with 12 bases left in between. CDR3 length: 14 amino acids. CDR3 DNA sequence: TGTGCCAGTAGTATTAACAGGGAGACTTCACCCCTCCACTTT. Amino acids: CASSINRETSPLHF.

CDR3 nucleotide sequence: TGTGCCAGCAGCCAAGAAAGGACAGGGGCGATCTCTGGGGCCAACGTCCTGACTTTC. Translating it yields CASSQERTGAISGANVLTF. The V and J genes are TRBV3-1 (or the pseudogene TRBV3-2) and TRBJ2-6, with 9 bases identical to TRBD1. After removal of 0 bases from V and 0 bases from J, the junction contained 6 bases not matched to a gene. The CDR3 totals 19 residues. CDR1 and CDR2 (germline): LGHDT, YNNKEL (reference sequence).

This chain connects TRBV6-2 or TRBV6-3 to TRBJ2-3; the D gene is possibly TRBD1 (6 bases). The V gene's germline CDR1 is MNHEY and CDR2 SVGEGT. Trimming stripped 4 bases from V and 2 bases from J, with 13 bases between. The CDR3 spans 15 residues. As DNA, the CDR3 is TGTGCCAGCAGTTTCATGGACAGACTCACAGATACGCAGTATTTT. Its translation is CASSFMDRLTDTQYF.

The rearrangement joins TRBV30 to TRBJ2-1, with 11 bases aligning to TRBD2. Germline-derived CDR1 and CDR2 are GTSNPN and SVGIG (reference sequence). The CDR3 covers 15 residues. J lost 8 bases, V lost 1 base, and 7 bases had no gene match. The CDR3 nucleotides are TGTGCCTGGAGTGGGACTAGCGGGTTTGGCTATGAGCAGTTCTTC. This encodes CAWSGTSGFGYEQFF.

This chain joins TRBV6-4 and TRBJ1-6, with D maybe TRBD1 (6 bases). Trimming removed 7 bases at V and 0 bases at J, with 13 bases between. The CDR3 runs 16 residues. CDR1 and CDR2 from the germline V gene are MRHNA and SNTAGT. CDR3 bases: TGTGCCAGCAACAGGGACGGACGCTCCTATAATTCACCCCTCCACTTT. Translated, it gives CASNRDGRSYNSPLHF.

The chain uses TRBV11-2 and TRBJ1-2; 10 bases align to TRBD1. After removal of 5 bases from V and 5 bases from J, the junction contained 11 bases not matched to a gene. The germline V gene encodes CDR1 SGHAT and CDR2 FQNNGV. The CDR3 sequence is 16 residues long. DNA of the CDR3: TGTGCCAGCAGCCCAGCCGGGACAGGGGCGGGTTATGGCTACACCTTC. It encodes CASSPAGTGAGYGYTF.

J is TRBJ2-1 and V is TRBV9, with TRBD1 identical over 9 bases. V was clipped by 0 bases and J by 7 bases; unmatched bases: 5. This CDR3 is 15 amino acids long. The germline V gene encodes CDR1 SGDLS and CDR2 YYNGEE. The CDR3 protein is CASSVGGTGKNEQFF. The DNA for the CDR3 is TGTGCCAGCAGCGTAGGGGGGACAGGGAAGAATGAGCAGTTCTTC.

DNA of the CDR3: TGTGCCAGCAGCTTAGTGCGGGGAACTAATGAAAAACTGTTTTTT. It yields the protein CASSLVRGTNEKLFF. V is TRBV11-2 and J is TRBJ1-4; D is unresolved. This CDR3 comprises 15 residues. CDR1 and CDR2 (germline): SGHAT, FQNNGV. The germline V and J ends were trimmed by 1 base and 1 base, with 7 bases remaining between them.

This rearrangement joins TRBV7-3 to TRBJ2-3; D may be TRBD2 (7 bases). Germline V gene sequence: CDR1 SGHTA, CDR2 FQGTGA. This CDR3 region has 14 residues. The V end lost 4 bases, the J end lost 5 bases, and 13 bases lay between the germline ends. The CDR3 bases are TGTGCCAGCAGCTCCGCGGGGGCCAGAGATACGCAGTATTTT. Its translation: CASSSAGARDTQYF.

The chain is built from TRBV12-1 and TRBJ1-1; the table assigns TRBD1, which was not confirmed against the DNA. TRBV12-1 is a recognized pseudogene. The CDR3 consists of 14 residues. CDR3 region: CASSPLQGIPEAFF. In DNA, the CDR3 is TGTGCCAGCAGCCCGTTACAGGGAATTCCTGAAGCTTTCTTT.

The V gene is TRBV6-4, the J gene TRBJ1-5; no clear D. Germline-derived CDR1 and CDR2 are MRHNA and SNTAGT. Between the trimmed V and J ends, which lost 6 bases and 9 bases, there was a span of 12 bases. CDR3 length: 12 amino acids. The CDR3 is CASREGDRPQHF. The CDR3, as DNA: TGTGCCAGCAGAGAGGGTGATCGGCCCCAGCATTTT.

V gene TRBV9 combines with J gene TRBJ1-1, with TRBD1 as a possible D gene (6 bases). In germline, CDR1 is SGDLS, CDR2 YYNGEE. Trimming removed 4 bases from V and 4 bases from J, with 11 bases in between. This CDR3 has 13 amino acids. CDR3 nucleotides: TGTGCCAGCAGCACAGGGTCCCGCACTGAAGCTTTCTTT. It encodes CASSTGSRTEAFF.

This sequence joins TRBV6-5 and TRBJ1-2; TRBD1 matches at 8 bases. Germline CDR1 reads MNHEY; CDR2 reads SVGAGI. V shed 6 bases, J shed 6 bases, and the junction held 12 bases outside the gene matches. CDR3 length: 15 residues. This CDR3 is CASSLTRQGANGYTF. In DNA, the CDR3 is TGTGCCAGCAGCCTAACTAGGCAGGGGGCGAATGGCTACACCTTC.

V usage is TRBV10-3 and J usage is TRBJ2-7; 10 nucleotides agree with TRBD1. V lost 2 bases and J lost 3; bases outside the gene matches: 4. Germline lookup yields CDR1 ENHRY and CDR2 SYGVKD. This CDR3 is built from 15 residues. The CDR3 region is CAISEDRGQNYEQYF. The CDR3, as DNA: TGTGCCATCAGTGAGGACAGGGGGCAAAACTACGAGCAGTACTTC.

The chain carries TRBV5-4 and TRBJ1-1, with D possibly being TRBD1 (6 bases). The CDR3 runs 14 residues. Looked up from germline, CDR1 is SGHNT and CDR2 is YYREEE (reference sequence). With 3 bases removed from V and 5 bases from J, the gap between germline ends came to 14 bases. The CDR3 is CASSSEGGLTEAFF. The CDR3 DNA reads as TGTGCCAGCAGCTCAGAAGGGGGTTTAACTGAAGCTTTCTTT. Drawing the rest from reference TRBV5-4 and TRBJ1-1, the complete variable domain is ETGVTQSPTHLIKTRGQQVTLRCSSQSGHNTVSWYQQALGQGPQFIFQYYREEENGRGNFPPRFSGLQFPNYSSELNVNALELDDSALYLCASSSEGGLTEAFFGQGTRLTVV.

In this sample, this clone turned up a few times. The chain has TRBV14 and TRBJ2-3, with 9 bases aligning to TRBD2. The V and J ends lost 3 bases and 3 bases, in that order; junction bases with no gene match: 7. CDR1 and CDR2 from the germline V gene are SGHDN and FVKESK. This CDR3 region has 16 residues. Here the CDR3 DNA reads TGTGCCAGCAGCCAGCGAGCGGGGGGAATGACAGATACGCAGTATTTT. It yields the protein CASSQRAGGMTDTQYF.

The rearrangement links TRBV7-9 to TRBJ2-7; 9 positions agree with TRBD1. The CDR3 loop spans 14 amino acids. V lost 1 base to trimming and J lost 5 bases; unmatched junction nucleotides: 3. The germline gives CDR1 SEHNR, CDR2 FQNEAQ (reference sequence). The CDR3 sequence: CASSLGGQGHEQYF. CDR3 bases: TGTGCCAGCAGCTTAGGGGGACAGGGTCACGAGCAGTACTTC.

This chain uses TRBV3-1 (or the pseudogene TRBV3-2) with TRBJ1-3, with a possible D match to TRBD1 (6 bases). Germline values: CDR1 LGHDT, CDR2 YNNKEL (reference sequence). Trimming took 4 bases from V and 1 from J, leaving 17 bases between them. The CDR3 is 17 residues long. CDR3 in amino acids: CASSRRGGTGSGNTIYF. The CDR3 DNA reads TGTGCCAGCAGCCGAAGGGGGGGGACGGGTTCTGGAAACACCATATATTTT.

The gene calls are TRBV6-5 and TRBJ1-5; D uncertain. CDR3 length equals 15 residues. In germline, CDR1 is MNHEY, CDR2 SVGAGI. Trimming removed 6 bases at V and 7 bases at J, with 19 bases between. The DNA for the CDR3 is TGTGCCAGCAGATTTGGACCCGGGGTGGGCCAGCCCCAGCATTTT. Translated: CASRFGPGVGQPQHF.

The chain links TRBV5-1 to TRBJ1-4, with D maybe TRBD1 (5 bases). Germline V gene lookup returns CDR1 SGHRS and CDR2 YFSETQ. V was shortened by 2 bases and J by 8 bases, with 10 bases between the two germline ends. The CDR3 totals 13 residues. The CDR3 spells CASSFQGSEKLFF. CDR3 DNA: TGCGCCAGCAGCTTTCAGGGTTCCGAAAAACTGTTTTTT. Full variable domain (remainder filled in from reference TRBV5-1 and TRBJ1-4): KAGVTQTPRYLIKTRGQQVTLSCSPISGHRSVSWYQQTPGQGLQFLFEYFSETQRNKGNFPGRFSGRQFSNSRSEMNVSTLELGDSALYLCASSFQGSEKLFFGSGTQLSVL.

The rearrangement joins TRBV18 to TRBJ1-6; D perhaps matches TRBD1 (5 bases). V was trimmed by 3 bases and J by 4 bases, leaving 13 bases between them. CDR1 and CDR2 (germline): KGHSH, LQKENI. CDR3 size: 16 residues. The CDR3 region has the DNA TGTGCCAGCTCACCGACAGCCGCCCTTTATAATTCACCCCTCCACTTT. Translation gives CASSPTAALYNSPLHF.

As regards this clone: In the same sample, other DNA sequences code for this CDR3. V usage is TRBV7-8 and J usage is TRBJ1-1; D gene unclear. This CDR3 is built from 14 residues. Trimming took off 1 base at V and 2 bases at J, with 8 bases between the two ends. Germline CDR1 reads SGHVS; CDR2 reads FQNEAQ. The CDR3 DNA is TGTGCCAGCAGCTTAGTGGGCAGAAACACTGAAGCTTTCTTT. Encoded protein: CASSLVGRNTEAFF.

V is TRBV3-1 (or the pseudogene TRBV3-2) and J is TRBJ1-6, with D tentatively TRBD1 (6 bases). Trimming took off 3 bases at V and 9 bases at J, with 9 bases between the two ends. This CDR3 is 13 amino acids long. In germline, CDR1 is LGHDT, CDR2 YNNKEL (reference sequence). The DNA for the CDR3 is TGTGCCAGCAGCCAGGGGGCGGCTTCACCCCTCCACTTT. Translated: CASSQGAASPLHF.

J is TRBJ2-2 and V is TRBV15, with D perhaps matching TRBD2 (6 bases). The CDR3 loop spans 16 amino acids. The germline gives CDR1 LNHNV, CDR2 YYDKDF (reference sequence). Trimming left V 5 bases short and J 0 bases short, with 13 bases between. CDR3 amino acids: CATSLRRGSNTGELFF. CDR3 coding DNA: TGTGCCACCAGCCTTCGGAGGGGCTCGAACACCGGGGAGCTGTTTTTT.